What follows are 6 T cell receptor beta chains derived from one specimen sequenced in a study of cytomegalovirus exposure and HLA in healthy donors. PCR primers comprised 60 Vbeta and 13 Jbeta primers. This table comes from immunoSEQ multiplex PCR, and its TCRdb copy is limited to in-frame clones, with some not included. The data show under 250,000 clones, with 76% seen just once and 0.63% held by the top ten. The sequenced sample consisted of PBMCs. All receptors come from a man aged 18 to 29 in good health and CMV-seronegative.

This clone has a handful of counts. This chain connects TRBV19 to TRBJ2-5; possibly TRBD2 for D (5 bases). Germline V gives CDR1 LNHDA, CDR2 SQIVND (reference sequence). Trimming removed 6 bases at V and 2 bases at J, with 10 bases between. The CDR3 has 13 residues. The CDR3 sequence is CASRRGQQETQYF. The CDR3 DNA reads as TGTGCCAGTAGAAGAGGGCAGCAAGAGACCCAGTACTTC. The whole variable domain, filled in from reference TRBV19 and TRBJ2-5, reads DGGITQSPKYLFRKEGQNVTLSCEQNLNHDAMYWYRQDPGQGLRLIYYSQIVNDFQKGDIAEGYSVSREKKESFPLTVTSAQKNPTAFYLCASRRGQQETQYFGPGTRLLVL.

This chain links TRBV5-3 with TRBJ2-2; TRBD2 matches 7 bases. Being an ORF, TRBV5-3 has a function that is uncertain. The CDR3 loop spans 17 amino acids. Trimming took 0 bases from V and 2 from J; bases not matched to a gene: 7. DNA for the CDR3: TGTGCCAGAAGCTTGGCCTGGGGGGGACGTAACACCGGGGAGCTGTTTTTT. This codes for CARSLAWGGRNTGELFF.

The genes are TRBV28 and TRBJ2-7; TRBD2 matches at 8 bases. The CDR3 totals 15 residues. With 10 bases clipped from V and 6 bases from J, the junction kept 17 bases outside the gene matches. The V gene's germline CDR1 is MDHEN and CDR2 SYDVKM. In nucleotides, the CDR3 is TGTGCCACCTCCTCTCCAGCGGGAGCCTTCGCCGAGCAGTACTTC. Encoded protein: CATSSPAGAFAEQYF.

The chain carries TRBV5-1 and TRBJ2-2, with TRBD2 matching 11 bases. CDR3 length: 15 amino acids. Trimming removed 7 bases from V and 3 bases from J; junction bases left unmatched: 5. Per the germline V gene, CDR1 is SGHRS and CDR2 is YFSETQ. CDR3 sequence: CASARLAGHTGELFF. In DNA form, the CDR3 reads TGCGCCAGCGCCAGACTAGCGGGACACACCGGGGAGCTGTTTTTT.

CDR3 in amino acids: CASSIGLGGEQYF. In DNA form, the CDR3 reads TGTGCCAGTAGTATCGGACTCGGGGGCGAGCAGTACTTC. The chain couples TRBV19 to TRBJ2-7; TRBD2 is a possible D gene (6 bases). The germline V and J ends were trimmed by 3 bases and 6 bases, with 12 bases remaining between them. The CDR3 consists of 13 residues. Looked up from germline, CDR1 is LNHDA and CDR2 is SQIVND (reference sequence).

The rearrangement links TRBV29-1 to TRBJ1-1, with 8 bases lining up with TRBD1. Germline V lookup: CDR1 SQVTM, CDR2 ANQGSEA. The CDR3 has 16 amino acids. V lost 0 bases to trimming and J lost 0 bases; unmatched junction nucleotides: 6. The CDR3 spells CSVEDLSRGLNTEAFF. The CDR3 DNA follows: TGCAGCGTTGAAGATCTCAGCAGGGGGCTGAACACTGAAGCTTTCTTT.